This T cell receptor beta chain was obtained from a study of T cell repertoires in cytomegalovirus infection. Study-level information: Both a matching HLA type and CMV infection were indicated by public TCR beta signatures.

TCRdb called the reads again in MiXCR, with one record for every CDR3 protein. In the table there are roughly 720,000 distinct CDR3 sequences, roughly a third of which are singletons. V was pared by 5 bases and J by 5 bases, with 12 bases between. The CDR3 has 14 residues. The germline V gene has CDR1 MDHEN and CDR2 SYDVKM. The sequencing input was PBMCs. The chain links TRBV28 to TRBJ1-4, with unresolved D. The TCR originated in a human donor in good health (CMV status not recorded). Some clones in this sample may be carry-over from other donors' samples. CDR3 sequence (DNA): TGTGCCAGCAGTCCGCCTGTATTGAATGAAAAACTGTTTTTT. It codes for CASSPPVLNEKLFF.